This T cell receptor (beta chain) was profiled in a study of CD8 T cells in Susac syndrome. Study-wide points: The relatively small number of individuals in the TCR sequencing and HLA analysis was acknowledged by the study.

Sequencing of TCR beta was carried out in blood CD8+ and CD4+ T cells. Isolation of CD8+ and CD4+ T cells was performed negatively, whereas enrichment of TEMRA cells was done by FACS. Germline V gene sequence: CDR1 MNHEY, CDR2 SMNVEV (reference sequence). The CDR3 extends over 14 amino acids. V dropped 4 bases and J dropped 4 bases, with 11 bases sitting between them. In the case of this clonotype: What it recognizes is unknown.

With random hexamers, 0.5 to 1 ug RNA was reverse transcribed. A multiplex approach, immunoSEQ multiplex PCR, amplified TCR beta CDR3 across 54 Vbeta and 13 Jbeta. TCRdb ran MiXCR on the immunoSEQ multiplex PCR reads and lists one entry per CDR3 protein. In the table there are 250,000 to 300,000 distinct CDR3 sequences, about 88% of which are singletons. The sequence came from a human donor with multiple sclerosis. The J gene is TRBJ1-5, the V gene TRBV27; D might be TRBD1 (5 bases). Material: CD8+ T cells from PBMCs. As DNA, the CDR3 is TGTGCCAGCAGTTGGCAGGGCTTAAATCAGCCCCAGCATTTT. Translating gives CASSWQGLNQPQHF.